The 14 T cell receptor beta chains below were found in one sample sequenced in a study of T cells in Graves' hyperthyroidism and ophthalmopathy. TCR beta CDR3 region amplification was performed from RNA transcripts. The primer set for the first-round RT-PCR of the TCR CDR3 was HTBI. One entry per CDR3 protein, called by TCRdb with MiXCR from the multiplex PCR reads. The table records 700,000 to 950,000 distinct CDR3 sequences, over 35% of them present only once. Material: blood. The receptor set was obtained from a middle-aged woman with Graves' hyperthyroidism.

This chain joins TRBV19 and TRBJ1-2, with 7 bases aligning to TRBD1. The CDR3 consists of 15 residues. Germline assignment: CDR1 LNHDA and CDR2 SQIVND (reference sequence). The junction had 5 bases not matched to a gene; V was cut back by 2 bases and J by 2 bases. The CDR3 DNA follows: TGTGCCAGTAGTATAACCAGGGGACAGAACTATGGCTACACCTTC. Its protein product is CASSITRGQNYGYTF.

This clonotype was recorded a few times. In DNA form, the CDR3 reads TGTGCCAGCAGCCCATCCGGGGGTATCTCCTCCTACGAGCAGTACTTC. It codes for CASSPSGGISSYEQYF. J is TRBJ2-7 and V is TRBV13; tentatively, D is TRBD2 (6 bases). Germline V gene data show CDR1 as PRHDT and CDR2 as FYEKMQ (reference sequence). CDR3 length equals 16 residues. With 5 bases removed from V and 0 bases from J, the gap between germline ends came to 17 bases.

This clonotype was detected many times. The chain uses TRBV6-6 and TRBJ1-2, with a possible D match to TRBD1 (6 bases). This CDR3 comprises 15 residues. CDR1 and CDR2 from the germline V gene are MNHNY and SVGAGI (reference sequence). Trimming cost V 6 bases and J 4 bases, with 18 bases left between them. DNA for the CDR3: TGTGCCAGCAGCCCCGAGGAACAGGGTGCCTATGGCTACACCTTC. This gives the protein CASSPEEQGAYGYTF.

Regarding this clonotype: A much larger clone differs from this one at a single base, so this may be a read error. CDR3 sequence: CASSKADMNTEAFF. DNA of the CDR3: TGTGCCAGTAGTAAGGCAGATATGAACACTGAAGCTTTCTTT. J is TRBJ1-1 and V is TRBV19; no clear D. With 4 bases removed from V and 0 bases from J, the gap between germline ends came to 9 bases. CDR1 and CDR2 from the germline V gene are LNHDA and SQIVND (reference sequence). This CDR3 comprises 14 residues.

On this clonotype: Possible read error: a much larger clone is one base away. CDR3 DNA: TGTGCCAGCAGCCCCCCCATGGCCTATGGCTACACCTTC. It translates to CASSPPMAYGYTF. The chain combines TRBV7-8 with TRBJ1-2; D gene uncertain. Germline loops: CDR1 SGHVS, CDR2 FQNEAQ. The V gene lost 5 bases and the J gene lost 4 bases, with 11 bases spanning the gap. The CDR3 consists of 13 residues.

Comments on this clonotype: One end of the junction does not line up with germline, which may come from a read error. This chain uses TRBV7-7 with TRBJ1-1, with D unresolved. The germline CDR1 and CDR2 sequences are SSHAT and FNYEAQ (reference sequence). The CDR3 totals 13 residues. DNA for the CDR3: TGTGCTAGCAGAGATCATTCCAGTCCAGAAGCTTTCTTT. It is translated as CASRDHSSPEAFF.

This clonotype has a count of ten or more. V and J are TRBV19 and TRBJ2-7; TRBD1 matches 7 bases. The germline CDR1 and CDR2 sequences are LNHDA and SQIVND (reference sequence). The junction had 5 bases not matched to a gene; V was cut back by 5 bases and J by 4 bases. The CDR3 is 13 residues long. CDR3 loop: CASSGTRGYEQYF. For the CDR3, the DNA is TGTGCCAGTAGTGGAACCAGGGGGTACGAGCAGTACTTC.

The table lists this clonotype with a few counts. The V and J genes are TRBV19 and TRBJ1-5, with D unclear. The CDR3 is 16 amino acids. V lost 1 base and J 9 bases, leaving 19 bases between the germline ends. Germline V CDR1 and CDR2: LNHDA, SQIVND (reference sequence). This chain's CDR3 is CASSIVRRLSLGPQHF. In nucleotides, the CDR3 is TGTGCCAGTAGTATAGTAAGACGGCTTTCACTGGGGCCCCAGCATTTT.

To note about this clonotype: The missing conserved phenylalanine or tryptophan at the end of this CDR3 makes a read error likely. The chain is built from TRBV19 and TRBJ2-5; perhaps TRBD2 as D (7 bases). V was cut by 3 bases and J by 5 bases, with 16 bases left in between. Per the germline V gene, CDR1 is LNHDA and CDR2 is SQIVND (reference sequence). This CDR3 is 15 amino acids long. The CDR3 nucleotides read TGTGCCAGTAGTATCGTTGGAGGGGGGGAGGAGACCCAGTACCTC. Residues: CASSIVGGGEETQYL.

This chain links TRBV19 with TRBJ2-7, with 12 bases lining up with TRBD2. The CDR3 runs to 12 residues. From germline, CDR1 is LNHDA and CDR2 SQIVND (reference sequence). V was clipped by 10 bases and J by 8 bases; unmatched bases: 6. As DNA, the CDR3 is TGTGCCACGACTAGCGGGGGATACAAGCAGTACTTC. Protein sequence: CATTSGGYKQYF.

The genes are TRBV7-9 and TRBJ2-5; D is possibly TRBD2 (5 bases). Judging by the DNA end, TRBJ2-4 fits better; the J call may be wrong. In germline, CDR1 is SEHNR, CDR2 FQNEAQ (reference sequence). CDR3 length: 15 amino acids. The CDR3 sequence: CASSLGGGGGNIQYF. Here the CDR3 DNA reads TGTGCCAGCAGCTTAGGGGGTGGAGGTGGAAACATTCAGTACTTC.

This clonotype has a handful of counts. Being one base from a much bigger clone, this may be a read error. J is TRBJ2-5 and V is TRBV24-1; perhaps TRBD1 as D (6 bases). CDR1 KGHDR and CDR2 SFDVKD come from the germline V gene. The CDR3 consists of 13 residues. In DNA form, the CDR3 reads TGTGCCATCAGTGAACACAGGGTTGAGACCCAGTACTTC. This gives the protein CAISEHRVETQYF.

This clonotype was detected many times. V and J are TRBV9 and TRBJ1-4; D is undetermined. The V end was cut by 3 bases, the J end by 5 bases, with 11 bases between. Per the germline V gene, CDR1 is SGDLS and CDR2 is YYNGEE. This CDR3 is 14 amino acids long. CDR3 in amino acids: CASSGGLGNEKLFF. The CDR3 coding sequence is TGTGCCAGCAGCGGAGGGTTAGGGAATGAAAAACTGTTTTTT.

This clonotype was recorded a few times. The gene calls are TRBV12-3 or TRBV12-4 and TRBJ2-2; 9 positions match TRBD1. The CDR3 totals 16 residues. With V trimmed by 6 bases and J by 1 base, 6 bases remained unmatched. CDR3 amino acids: CASSRQGGLNTGELFF. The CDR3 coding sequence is TGTGCCAGCAGCCGACAGGGGGGACTGAACACCGGGGAGCTGTTTTTT.